A single sample gave rise to the 2 T cell receptor beta chains below, sequenced in a study of graft-versus-host responses after intestinal transplantation. TCRdb keeps only in-frame clones here, not all; method: immunoSEQ multiplex PCR. Of about 57,000 clones listed, around 90% are singletons. Sequenced here: PBMCs, sampled 26 days after transplant. The receptors shown here come from a human patient who received an intestinal transplant, so some T cells may come from the graft donor.

The CDR3 sequence: CSVEVAPYEQYF. CDR3 DNA sequence: TGCAGCGTTGAGGTGGCCCCCTACGAGCAGTACTTC. This chain uses TRBV29-1 with TRBJ2-7; D is unresolved. This CDR3 region has 12 residues. The germline gives CDR1 SQVTM, CDR2 ANQGSEA. V dropped 3 bases and J dropped 2 bases, with 8 bases sitting between them.

V and J are TRBV7-9 and TRBJ2-3; 15 bases map to TRBD2. Germline V lookup: CDR1 SEHNR, CDR2 FQNEAQ (reference sequence). The CDR3 totals 18 residues. The V gene end was trimmed by 5 bases and the J gene end by 4 bases; junction bases not matched to a gene: 10. The CDR3 sequence: CASSPGLAGGRQADTQYF. The CDR3 region has the DNA TGTGCCAGCAGCCCGGGACTAGCGGGGGGACGCCAGGCAGATACGCAGTATTTT.